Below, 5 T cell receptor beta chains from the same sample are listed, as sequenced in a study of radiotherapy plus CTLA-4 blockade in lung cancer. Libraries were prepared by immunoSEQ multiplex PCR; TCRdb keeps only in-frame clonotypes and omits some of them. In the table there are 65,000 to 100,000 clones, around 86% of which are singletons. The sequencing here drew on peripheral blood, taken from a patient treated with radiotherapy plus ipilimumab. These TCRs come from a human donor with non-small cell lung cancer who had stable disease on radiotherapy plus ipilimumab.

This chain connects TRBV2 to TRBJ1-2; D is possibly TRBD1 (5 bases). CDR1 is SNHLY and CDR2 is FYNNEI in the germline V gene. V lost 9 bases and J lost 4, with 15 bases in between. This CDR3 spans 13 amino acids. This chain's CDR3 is CASGQGRGYGYTF. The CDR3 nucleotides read TGTGCCAGTGGGCAGGGACGGGGCTATGGCTACACCTTC.

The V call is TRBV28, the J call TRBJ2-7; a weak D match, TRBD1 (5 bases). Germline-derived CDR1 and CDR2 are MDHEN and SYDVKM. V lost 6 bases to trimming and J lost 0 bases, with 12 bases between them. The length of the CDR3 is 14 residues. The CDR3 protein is CASRTEKPSYEQYF. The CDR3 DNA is TGTGCCAGCAGGACAGAAAAACCCTCCTACGAGCAGTACTTC. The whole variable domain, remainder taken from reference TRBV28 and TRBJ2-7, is DVKVTQSSRYLVKRTGEKVFLECVQDMDHENMFWYRQDPGLGLRLIYFSYDVKMKEKGDIPEGYSVSREKKERFSLILESASTNQTSMYLCASRTEKPSYEQYFGPGTRLTVT.

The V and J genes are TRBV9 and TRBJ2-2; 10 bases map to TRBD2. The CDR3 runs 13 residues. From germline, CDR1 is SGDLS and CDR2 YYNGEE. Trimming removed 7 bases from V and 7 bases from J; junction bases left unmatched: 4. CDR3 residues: CASRSGGVGELFF. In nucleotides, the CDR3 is TGTGCCAGCCGCAGCGGGGGGGTCGGGGAGCTGTTTTTT.

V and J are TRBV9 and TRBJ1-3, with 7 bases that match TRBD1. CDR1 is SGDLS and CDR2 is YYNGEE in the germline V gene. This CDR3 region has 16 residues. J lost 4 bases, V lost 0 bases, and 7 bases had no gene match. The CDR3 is CASSVGQGRGGNTIYF. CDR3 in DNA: TGTGCCAGCAGCGTAGGACAGGGCCGGGGAGGAAACACCATATATTTT.

CDR3: CASSLRGRTSNEQFF. CDR3 DNA sequence: TGTGCCAGCAGCTTAAGGGGGCGAACATCGAATGAGCAGTTCTTC. The chain has TRBV7-2 and TRBJ2-1; TRBD1 agrees at 7 bases. This CDR3 is built from 15 residues. V lost 2 bases, J lost 7 bases, and 8 bases stayed unmatched. Germline V gene sequence: CDR1 SGHTA, CDR2 FQGNSA.